This T cell receptor (beta chain) was sequenced in a study of blood T cell repertoires in COVID-19. Looking at the study overall: The United States, Italy and Spain were the sources of the acute and convalescent COVID-19 samples.

Germline CDR1 reads GTSNPN; CDR2 reads SVGIG (reference sequence). The CDR3 totals 14 residues. V was trimmed by 0 bases and J by 0 bases, leaving 9 bases between them. Repertoires were generated with immunoSEQ multiplex PCR, while TCRdb's copy carries only in-frame clones and drops some. The table shows about 210,000 clones, with around 80% occurring only once. The rearrangement links TRBV30 to TRBJ2-7; D not certain. This TCR came from a middle-aged woman with acute or convalescent COVID-19. Sequenced: peripheral blood. The CDR3 DNA follows: TGTGCCTGGAGTGTACAGTTACTCTCCTACGAGCAGTACTTC. Its protein is CAWSVQLLSYEQYF.